This T cell receptor (beta chain) was retrieved from a study of T-cell reconstitution after alpha-beta-depleted transplantation in children. Study conclusions and caveats: Among T cells one year after transplant, newly produced cells accounted for most counts and diversity. Elevated TCRbeta diversity at day 60 was traced, in some patients, to surviving recipient T cells and thymic progenitors. Several hundred expanded graft clones reportedly were the source of alpha-beta T cells about two months after transplant.

The table lists this clonotype with many counts. Its cognate antigen is unknown. V trimming: 6 bases; J trimming: 0 bases; junction bases outside the gene matches: 7. Germline V gene lookup returns CDR1 SGHRS and CDR2 YFSETQ. The CDR3 sequence is 16 residues long. Unique molecular identifiers were used in preparing the TCRbeta library. TCRdb itself ran the PCR reads through MiXCR, one entry per CDR3 protein. This table holds about 280,000 distinct CDR3 sequences, roughly 11% found once. Material: peripheral blood, obtained 180 days after TCRalphabeta/CD19-depleted stem cell transplant. The chain employs TRBV5-1 and TRBJ2-7; 12 positions match TRBD2. The sequence derives from a male patient aged 2 to 9 who had a stem cell transplant for chronic granulomatous disease, so the T cells may come from the graft donor. The DNA of the CDR3 is TGCGCCAGCAAACGGACTAGCGGGGATAGCTCCTACGAGCAGTACTTC. It codes for CASKRTSGDSSYEQYF.